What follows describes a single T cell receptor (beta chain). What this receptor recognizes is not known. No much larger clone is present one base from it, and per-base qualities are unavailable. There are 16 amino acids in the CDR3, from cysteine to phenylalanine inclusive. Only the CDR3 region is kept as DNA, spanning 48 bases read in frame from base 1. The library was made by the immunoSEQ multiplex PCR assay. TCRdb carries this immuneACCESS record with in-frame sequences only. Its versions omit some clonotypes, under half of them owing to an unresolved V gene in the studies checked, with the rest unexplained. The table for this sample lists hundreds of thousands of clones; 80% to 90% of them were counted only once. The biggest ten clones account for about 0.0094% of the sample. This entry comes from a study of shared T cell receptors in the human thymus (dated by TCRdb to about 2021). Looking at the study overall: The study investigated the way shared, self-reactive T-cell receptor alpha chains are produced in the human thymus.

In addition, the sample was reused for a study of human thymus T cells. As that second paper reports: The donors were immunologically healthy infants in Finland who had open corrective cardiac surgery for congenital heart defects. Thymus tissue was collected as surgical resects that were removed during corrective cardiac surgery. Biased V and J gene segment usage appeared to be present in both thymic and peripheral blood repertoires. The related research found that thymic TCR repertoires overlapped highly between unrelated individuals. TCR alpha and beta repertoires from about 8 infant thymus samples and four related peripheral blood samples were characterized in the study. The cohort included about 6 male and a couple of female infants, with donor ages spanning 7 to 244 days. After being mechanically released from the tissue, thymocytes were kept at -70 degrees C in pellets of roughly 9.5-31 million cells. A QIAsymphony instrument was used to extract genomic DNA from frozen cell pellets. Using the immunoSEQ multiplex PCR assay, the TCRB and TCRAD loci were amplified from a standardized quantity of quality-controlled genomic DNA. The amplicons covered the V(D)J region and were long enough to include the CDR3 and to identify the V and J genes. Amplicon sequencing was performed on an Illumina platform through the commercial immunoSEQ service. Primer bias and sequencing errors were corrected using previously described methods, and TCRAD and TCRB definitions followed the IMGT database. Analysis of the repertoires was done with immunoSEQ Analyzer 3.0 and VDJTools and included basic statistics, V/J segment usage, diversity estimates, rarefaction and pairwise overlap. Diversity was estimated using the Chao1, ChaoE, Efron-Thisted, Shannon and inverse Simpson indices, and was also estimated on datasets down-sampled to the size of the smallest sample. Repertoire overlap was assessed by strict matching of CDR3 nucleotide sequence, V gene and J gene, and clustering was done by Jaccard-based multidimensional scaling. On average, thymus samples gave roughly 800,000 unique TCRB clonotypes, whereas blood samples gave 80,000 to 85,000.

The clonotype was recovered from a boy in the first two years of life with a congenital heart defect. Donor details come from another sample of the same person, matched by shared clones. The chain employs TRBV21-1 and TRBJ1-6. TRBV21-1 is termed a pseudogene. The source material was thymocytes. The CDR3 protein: CASSKVKQGGQTPLHF. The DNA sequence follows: TGTGCCAGCAGCAAAGTAAAACAGGGAGGGCAAACACCCCTCCACTTT.